What follows are 29 T cell receptor beta chains derived from one specimen sequenced in a study of shared clonotypes between healthy human individuals. The assay was immunoSEQ multiplex PCR, and TCRdb's table has in-frame clones only and misses some. The top ten clones hold under 2% of a sample with millions of clones, about 93% of them seen once. Naive CD8 cells were CD45RO-negative, positively selected for CCR7, excluding terminally differentiated effector memory CD45RA+ cells. Sequences were obtained from naive CD8+ T cells from PBMCs. The receptor source for this set is a man younger than 35 in good health. Some clones in this sample may be carry-over from other donors' samples.

V gene TRBV7-9 combines with J gene TRBJ2-5, with TRBD1 matching over 7 bases. The CDR3 is 15 amino acids. The V gene end was trimmed by 1 base and the J gene end by 4 bases; junction bases not matched to a gene: 6. Germline values: CDR1 SEHNR, CDR2 FQNEAQ (reference sequence). CDR3 DNA: TGTGCCAGCAGCTTAGAGACAGGGATTGCAGAGACCCAGTACTTC. Protein sequence: CASSLETGIAETQYF.

The chain is built from TRBV6-6 and TRBJ1-3, with no clear D. This CDR3 is 15 amino acids long. Germline loops: CDR1 MNHNY, CDR2 SVGAGI (reference sequence). The germline V and J ends were trimmed by 2 bases and 0 bases, with 8 bases remaining between them. CDR3 nucleotide sequence: TGTGCCAGCAGTTACGACGCCCGCTCTGGAAACACCATATATTTT. Translation gives CASSYDARSGNTIYF.

This clone appeared a single time. This chain uses TRBV12-5 with TRBJ2-3; TRBD1 agrees at 8 bases. The CDR3 spans 15 residues. Per germline, CDR1 LGHNT and CDR2 FRNRAP. The ends lost 1 base at V and 2 bases at J; junction bases unmatched: 2. This CDR3 is CASGLGTGLTDTQYF. In nucleotides, the CDR3 is TGTGCTAGTGGTTTGGGGACAGGGCTCACAGATACGCAGTATTTT.

The chain has TRBV27 and TRBJ2-7; D not certain. Germline V gene data show CDR1 as MNHEY and CDR2 as SMNVEV (reference sequence). The CDR3 is made up of 13 amino acids. Trimming left V 3 bases short and J 6 bases short, with 12 bases between. The CDR3 DNA reads as TGTGCCAGCAGTTTCGCCAAAGGGCGCGAGCAGTACTTC. It translates to CASSFAKGREQYF.

The J gene is TRBJ1-5, the V gene TRBV27; TRBD1 matches 8 bases. The CDR3 has 15 amino acids. Germline CDR1 is MNHEY and CDR2 is SMNVEV (reference sequence). V lost 7 bases and J lost 3; bases outside the gene matches: 8. CDR3 in DNA: TGTGCCAGCAAGATGGACAGGGTGTCCAATCAGCCCCAGCATTTT. As protein: CASKMDRVSNQPQHF.

A note on this clone: At the DNA level, this CDR3 is encoded by other sequences in the same sample as well. The chain recombines TRBV7-2 with TRBJ2-7; D unclear. The CDR3 length is 14 residues. CDR1 is SGHTA, CDR2 FQGNSA, per germline. V lost 3 bases and J 2 bases, leaving 11 bases between the germline ends. The DNA of the CDR3 is TGTGCCAGCAGCTTCGATCGTGGCACCTACGAGCAGTACTTC. Translating gives CASSFDRGTYEQYF. Together with reference TRBV7-2 and TRBJ2-7, the CDR3 gives the full variable domain: GAGVSQSPSNKVTEKGKDVELRCDPISGHTALYWYRQSLGQGLEFLIYFQGNSAPDKSGLPSDRFSAERTGGSVSTLTIQRTQQEDSAVYLCASSFDRGTYEQYFGPGTRLTVT.

The V call is TRBV28, the J call TRBJ2-1; 9 bases map to TRBD1. Germline trimming cut 2 bases from V and 6 bases from J; bases unmatched to any gene: 5. This CDR3 spans 15 amino acids. In germline, CDR1 is MDHEN, CDR2 SYDVKM. In DNA form, the CDR3 reads TGTGCCAGCAGTTTACCACAGGGGGCGCTCAATGAGCAGTTCTTC. Its protein is CASSLPQGALNEQFF. Based on the CDR3 plus reference TRBV28 and TRBJ2-1, the full variable domain is DVKVTQSSRYLVKRTGEKVFLECVQDMDHENMFWYRQDPGLGLRLIYFSYDVKMKEKGDIPEGYSVSREKKERFSLILESASTNQTSMYLCASSLPQGALNEQFFGPGTRLTVL.

The chain carries TRBV15 and TRBJ2-7, with 11 bases that match TRBD2. Trimming took 5 bases from V and 6 from J; bases not matched to a gene: 6. The CDR3 length is 14 residues. The germline gives CDR1 LNHNV, CDR2 YYDKDF (reference sequence). The CDR3 bases are TGTGCCACCAGCCCACTAGCGGGAGTTGGCGAGCAGTACTTC. Translating it yields CATSPLAGVGEQYF.

This chain uses TRBV4-3 with TRBJ2-5; 7 positions match TRBD1. The ends lost 3 bases at V and 0 bases at J; junction bases unmatched: 4. CDR1 is LGHNA and CDR2 is YSLEER in the germline V gene. The CDR3 runs to 15 residues. CDR3 sequence (DNA): TGCGCCAGCAGCCACATAACAGGGGACCAAGAGACCCAGTACTTC. This gives the protein CASSHITGDQETQYF.

The rearrangement links TRBV5-5 to TRBJ1-5; D is unclear. Trimming took 4 bases from V and 5 from J, leaving 13 bases between them. CDR1 SGHKS and CDR2 YYEKEE come from the germline V gene (reference sequence). The CDR3 loop spans 14 amino acids. The DNA of the CDR3 is TGTGCCAGCAGCACCAGAGGGCTCGATCAGCCCCAGCATTTT. It translates to CASSTRGLDQPQHF. Based on the CDR3 plus reference TRBV5-5 and TRBJ1-5, the full variable domain is DAGVTQSPTHLIKTRGQQVTLRCSPISGHKSVSWYQQVLGQGPQFIFQYYEKEERGRGNFPDRFSARQFPNYSSELNVNALLLGDSALYLCASSTRGLDQPQHFGDGTRLSIL.

The V and J genes are TRBV5-6 and TRBJ2-5, with D perhaps matching TRBD1 or TRBD2 (5 bases each). Trimming pared 1 base from V and 1 base from J, leaving 8 bases between. The CDR3 runs 14 residues. The germline V gene has CDR1 SGHDT and CDR2 YYEEEE. The CDR3, as DNA: TGTGCCAGCAGCTTGTCGGGGCTCCAAGAGACCCAGTACTTC. Its protein product is CASSLSGLQETQYF.

The V and J genes are TRBV4-1 and TRBJ2-2; tentatively, D is TRBD1 (6 bases). CDR1 is MGHRA and CDR2 is YSYEKL in the germline V gene. The CDR3 has 16 amino acids. The germline V and J ends were trimmed by 0 bases and 1 base, with 9 bases remaining between them. CDR3 in amino acids: CASSQEYRVNTGELFF. CDR3 coding DNA: TGCGCCAGCAGCCAAGAATACAGGGTGAACACCGGGGAGCTGTTTTTT.

This chain uses TRBV19 with TRBJ2-3; possible D gene TRBD2, 7 bases. Trimming cost V 5 bases and J 0 bases, with 12 bases left between them. Germline CDR1 is LNHDA and CDR2 is SQIVND (reference sequence). This CDR3 has 15 residues. CDR3 bases: TGTGCCAGTAGTGCCCGGGGGGCAAGCACAGATACGCAGTATTTT. Amino acid sequence: CASSARGASTDTQYF.

The J gene is TRBJ2-7, the V gene TRBV30; D is possibly TRBD2 (6 bases). The CDR3 covers 15 residues. Germline V lookup: CDR1 GTSNPN, CDR2 SVGIG (reference sequence). The ends were cut back, 4 bases at V and 3 bases at J, with 19 bases in the middle. CDR3 amino acids: CAWNLWPGVHYEQYF. The CDR3 coding sequence is TGTGCCTGGAACTTATGGCCGGGAGTCCACTACGAGCAGTACTTC.

The rearrangement links TRBV5-1 to TRBJ2-5, with TRBD2 matching over 13 bases. CDR1 is SGHRS, CDR2 YFSETQ, per germline. The CDR3 length is 16 residues. The V segment lost 3 bases and the J segment 5 bases; nucleotides outside the gene matches: 7. Here the CDR3 reads CASSSLAGGPSETQYF. For the CDR3, the DNA is TGCGCCAGCAGCTCACTAGCGGGAGGGCCCTCTGAGACCCAGTACTTC. The full variable domain, with the rest looked up from reference TRBV5-1 and TRBJ2-5, is KAGVTQTPRYLIKTRGQQVTLSCSPISGHRSVSWYQQTPGQGLQFLFEYFSETQRNKGNFPGRFSGRQFSNSRSEMNVSTLELGDSALYLCASSSLAGGPSETQYFGPGTRLLVL.

The chain uses TRBV6-6 and TRBJ1-1; possibly TRBD1 for D (5 bases). The CDR3 is 15 amino acids. The germline gives CDR1 MNHNY, CDR2 SVGAGI (reference sequence). The V end was cut by 5 bases, the J end by 1 base, with 14 bases between. CDR3 sequence: CASSTAGGGNTEAFF. CDR3 nucleotides: TGTGCCAGCAGTACCGCGGGCGGGGGGAACACTGAAGCTTTCTTT.

The CDR3 loop reads CASSVGDRDQPQHF. The DNA for the CDR3 is TGTGCCAGCAGCGTAGGGGACAGGGACCAGCCCCAGCATTTT. The genes are TRBV9 and TRBJ1-5, with 9 bases matching TRBD1. From germline, CDR1 is SGDLS and CDR2 YYNGEE. Losses at the gene ends were 0 bases for V and 7 bases for J; bases not matched to a gene: 2. This CDR3 comprises 14 residues. Filled out from reference TRBV9 and TRBJ1-5, the complete variable domain reads DSGVTQTPKHLITATGQRVTLRCSPRSGDLSVYWYQQSLDQGLQFLIQYYNGEERAKGNILERFSAQQFPDLHSELNLSSLELGDSALYFCASSVGDRDQPQHFGDGTRLSIL.

The rearrangement uses TRBV14 and TRBJ2-1; 14 positions match TRBD2. J lost 2 bases, V lost 4 bases, and 7 bases had no gene match. The CDR3 is 18 amino acids. CDR1 SGHDN and CDR2 FVKESK come from the germline V gene. In DNA, the CDR3 is TGTGCCAGCAGCCGAGGGACTAGCGGGAGATGGGCCTACAATGAGCAGTTCTTC. This sequence encodes CASSRGTSGRWAYNEQFF.

V gene TRBV19 combines with J gene TRBJ2-7; D possibly corresponds to TRBD2 (5 bases). From germline, CDR1 is LNHDA and CDR2 SQIVND (reference sequence). The CDR3 covers 14 residues. V shed 7 bases and J shed 2 bases, with 15 bases lying between them. CDR3 sequence (DNA): TGTGCCAGTAAATCCGCCGGGGTGGCCTACGAGCAGTACTTC. Protein: CASKSAGVAYEQYF.

The genes are TRBV7-9 and TRBJ2-2; TRBD2 matches 11 bases. The CDR3 is made up of 16 amino acids. Trimming cost V 9 bases and J 3 bases; bases outside gene matches: 9. Germline V gene data show CDR1 as SEHNR and CDR2 as FQNEAQ (reference sequence). CDR3 nucleotide sequence: TGTGCCAGGGAACTCACTAGCGGGAGTTACACCGGGGAGCTGTTTTTT. This codes for CARELTSGSYTGELFF.

V gene TRBV5-5 combines with J gene TRBJ2-7; 7 positions agree with TRBD2. This CDR3 is 16 amino acids long. The germline CDR1 and CDR2 sequences are SGHKS and YYEKEE (reference sequence). Trimming took 4 bases from V and 0 from J; bases not matched to a gene: 10. The CDR3 DNA reads as TGTGCCAGCAGCCCCCGAAGGGGCGGGAGCTCCTACGAGCAGTACTTC. Its translation is CASSPRRGGSSYEQYF.

The rearrangement joins TRBV9 to TRBJ2-1, with TRBD2 identical over 12 bases. The CDR3 contains 16 residues. V was pared by 2 bases and J by 4 bases, with 4 bases of the junction left unmatched. Germline lookup yields CDR1 SGDLS and CDR2 YYNGEE. The CDR3 sequence: CASSVGTSGYYNEQFF. CDR3 DNA: TGTGCCAGCAGCGTCGGGACTAGCGGGTATTACAATGAGCAGTTCTTC.

The V and J genes are TRBV9 and TRBJ2-2, with 13 bases identical to TRBD2. The V gene end was trimmed by 7 bases and the J gene end by 6 bases; junction bases not matched to a gene: 3. The germline V gene encodes CDR1 SGDLS and CDR2 YYNGEE. The CDR3 runs to 14 residues. CDR3 DNA sequence: TGTGCCAGCGGACTAGCGGGAGTGGCCGGGGAGCTGTTTTTT. This encodes CASGLAGVAGELFF.

J is TRBJ2-3 and V is TRBV9; D might be TRBD2 (5 bases). V gave up 6 bases and J gave up 3 bases, with 17 bases separating them. CDR3 length: 15 residues. Germline CDR1 and CDR2: SGDLS and YYNGEE. CDR3 sequence: CASTPRGVGTDTQYF. The CDR3 coding sequence is TGTGCCAGCACCCCTCGGGGTGTTGGGACAGATACGCAGTATTTT.

This clone was seen once. This rearrangement joins TRBV18 to TRBJ1-2; 8 nucleotides align to TRBD1. The junction had 2 bases not matched to a gene; V was cut back by 3 bases and J by 2 bases. This CDR3 is built from 14 residues. CDR1 and CDR2 from the germline V gene are KGHSH and LQKENI. CDR3: CASSPRDRNYGYTF. The DNA for the CDR3 is TGTGCCAGCTCACCCCGGGACAGGAACTATGGCTACACCTTC.

The chain carries TRBV9 and TRBJ2-2; the match to TRBD2 covers 11 bases. Trimming cost V 3 bases and J 5 bases; bases outside gene matches: 6. From germline, CDR1 is SGDLS and CDR2 YYNGEE. CDR3 length equals 16 residues. CDR3 nucleotide sequence: TGTGCCAGCAGCGATAGCTGGACTAGCGGGACCGGGGAGCTGTTTTTT. Translated, it gives CASSDSWTSGTGELFF.

Here the CDR3 reads CASSQGEGIGNTIYF. The CDR3 DNA reads as TGTGCCAGCAGCCAGGGGGAAGGGATTGGAAACACCATATATTTT. The chain carries TRBV6-5 and TRBJ1-3; 7 bases are shared with TRBD1. The CDR3 runs to 15 residues. Germline V CDR1 and CDR2: MNHEY, SVGAGI. V gave up 6 bases and J gave up 3 bases; unmatched junction bases: 8.

This clone was detected once. DNA for the CDR3: TGTGCCAGCAGCTCCCCGGTCAGGTACTCTGGGGCCAACGTCCTGACTTTC. This codes for CASSSPVRYSGANVLTF. The chain links TRBV11-1 to TRBJ2-6; no definite D call. The V and J ends lost 4 bases and 0 bases respectively, with 13 bases between them. Germline V CDR1 and CDR2: SGHAT, FQDESV (reference sequence). The CDR3 contains 17 residues.

This chain uses TRBV29-1 with TRBJ1-1; 8 bases match TRBD1. The CDR3 contains 15 residues. V trimming: 3 bases; J trimming: 0 bases; junction bases outside the gene matches: 6. Germline assignment: CDR1 SQVTM and CDR2 ANQGSEA. CDR3 sequence (DNA): TGCAGCGTTGACAGGGGGCTCGGGATGAACACTGAAGCTTTCTTT. Encoded protein: CSVDRGLGMNTEAFF.